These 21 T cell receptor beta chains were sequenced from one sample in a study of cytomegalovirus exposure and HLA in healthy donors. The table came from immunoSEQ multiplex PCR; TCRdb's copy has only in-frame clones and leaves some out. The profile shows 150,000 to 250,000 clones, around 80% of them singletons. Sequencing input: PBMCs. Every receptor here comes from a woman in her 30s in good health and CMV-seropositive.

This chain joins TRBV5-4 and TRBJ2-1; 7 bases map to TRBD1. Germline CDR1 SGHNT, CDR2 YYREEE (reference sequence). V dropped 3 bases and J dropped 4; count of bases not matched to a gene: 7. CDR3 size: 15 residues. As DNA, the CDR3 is TGTGCCAGCAGCTGGTCGACAGGGATGTACAATGAGCAGTTCTTC. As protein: CASSWSTGMYNEQFF. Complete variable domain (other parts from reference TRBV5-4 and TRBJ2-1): ETGVTQSPTHLIKTRGQQVTLRCSSQSGHNTVSWYQQALGQGPQFIFQYYREEENGRGNFPPRFSGLQFPNYSSELNVNALELDDSALYLCASSWSTGMYNEQFFGPGTRLTVL.

The CDR3 DNA follows: TGCAGCGCCGAGGGTCTAGCGGGAGTCTTGGAGACCCAGTACTTC. Its protein is CSAEGLAGVLETQYF. V and J are TRBV29-1 and TRBJ2-5, with 10 bases fitting TRBD2. Trimming removed 7 bases from V and 5 bases from J; junction bases left unmatched: 13. CDR1 SQVTM and CDR2 ANQGSEA come from the germline V gene. The CDR3 consists of 15 residues.

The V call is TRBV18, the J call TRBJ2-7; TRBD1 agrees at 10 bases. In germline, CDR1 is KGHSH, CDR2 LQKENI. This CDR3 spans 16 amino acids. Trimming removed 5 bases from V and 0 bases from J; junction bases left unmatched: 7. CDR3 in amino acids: CASSSPGTGVSYEQYF. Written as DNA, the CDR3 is TGTGCCAGCTCATCCCCCGGGACAGGGGTCTCCTACGAGCAGTACTTC.

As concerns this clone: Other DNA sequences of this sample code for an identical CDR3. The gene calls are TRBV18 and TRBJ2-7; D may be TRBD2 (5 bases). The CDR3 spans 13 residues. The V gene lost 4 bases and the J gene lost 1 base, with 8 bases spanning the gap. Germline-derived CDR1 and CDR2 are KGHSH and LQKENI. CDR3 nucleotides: TGTGCCAGCTCACAACAGCGGTCCTACGAGCAGTACTTC. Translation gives CASSQQRSYEQYF. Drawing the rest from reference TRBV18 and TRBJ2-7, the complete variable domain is NAGVMQNPRHLVRRRGQEARLRCSPMKGHSHVYWYRQLPEEGLKFMVYLQKENIIDESGMPKERFSAEFPKEGPSILRIQQVVRGDSAAYFCASSQQRSYEQYFGPGTRLTVT.

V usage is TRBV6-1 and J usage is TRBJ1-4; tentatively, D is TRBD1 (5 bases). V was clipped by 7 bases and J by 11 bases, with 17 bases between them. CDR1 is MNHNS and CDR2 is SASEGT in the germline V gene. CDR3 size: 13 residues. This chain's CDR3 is CASTGVISEKLFF. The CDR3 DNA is TGTGCCAGCACGGGGGTGATATCCGAGAAACTGTTTTTT.

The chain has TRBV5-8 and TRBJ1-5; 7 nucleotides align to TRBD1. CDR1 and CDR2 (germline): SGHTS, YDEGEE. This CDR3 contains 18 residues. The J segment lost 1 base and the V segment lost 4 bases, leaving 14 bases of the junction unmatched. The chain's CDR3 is CASSHNTGAGWSNQPQHF. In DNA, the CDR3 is TGTGCCAGCAGCCATAATACAGGGGCTGGTTGGAGCAATCAGCCCCAGCATTTT.

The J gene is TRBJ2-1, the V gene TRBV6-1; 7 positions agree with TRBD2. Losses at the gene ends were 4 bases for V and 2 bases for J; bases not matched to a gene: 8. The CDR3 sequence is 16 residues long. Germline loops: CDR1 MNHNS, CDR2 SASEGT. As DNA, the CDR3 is TGTGCCAGCAGTGGACTGACTGGGACTACCTACAATGAGCAGTTCTTC. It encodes CASSGLTGTTYNEQFF.

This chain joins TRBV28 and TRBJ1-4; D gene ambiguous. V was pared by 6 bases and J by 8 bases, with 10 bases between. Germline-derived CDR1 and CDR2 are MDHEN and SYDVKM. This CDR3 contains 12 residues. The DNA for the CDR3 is TGTGCCAGCAGACTAAGGCGGGAAAAACTGTTTTTT. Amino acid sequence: CASRLRREKLFF.

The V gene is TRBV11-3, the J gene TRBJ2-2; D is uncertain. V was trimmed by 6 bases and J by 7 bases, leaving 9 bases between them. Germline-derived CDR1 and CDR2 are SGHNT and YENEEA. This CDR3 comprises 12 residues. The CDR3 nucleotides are TGTGCCAGCAGTCCGATGAGCGGGGAGCTGTTTTTT. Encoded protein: CASSPMSGELFF.

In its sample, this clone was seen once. CDR3 coding DNA: TGCGCCAGCAGCCAAGAGTCGGCGGGGAACACTGAAGCTTTCTTT. Amino acids: CASSQESAGNTEAFF. The rearrangement joins TRBV4-1 to TRBJ1-1; D gene uncertain. The CDR3 extends over 15 amino acids. The ends were cut back, 0 bases at V and 1 base at J, with 9 bases in the middle. Looked up from germline, CDR1 is MGHRA and CDR2 is YSYEKL.

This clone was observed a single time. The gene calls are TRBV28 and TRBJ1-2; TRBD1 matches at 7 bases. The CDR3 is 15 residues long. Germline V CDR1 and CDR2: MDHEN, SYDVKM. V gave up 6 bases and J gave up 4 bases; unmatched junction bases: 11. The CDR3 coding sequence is TGTGCCAGCAGCCGCGCAGGGGGAGCACTCTATGGCTACACCTTC. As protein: CASSRAGGALYGYTF.

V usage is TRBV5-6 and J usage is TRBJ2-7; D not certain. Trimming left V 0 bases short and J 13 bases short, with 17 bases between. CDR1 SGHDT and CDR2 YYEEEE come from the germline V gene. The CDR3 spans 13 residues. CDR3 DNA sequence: TGTGCCAGCAGCTTGGCCGGAGAGTCCCCTTCTTACTTC. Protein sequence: CASSLAGESPSYF.

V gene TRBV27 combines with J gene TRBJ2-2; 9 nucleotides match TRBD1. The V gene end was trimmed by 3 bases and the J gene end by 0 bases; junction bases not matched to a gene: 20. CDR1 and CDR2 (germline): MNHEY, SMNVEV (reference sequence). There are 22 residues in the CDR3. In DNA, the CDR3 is TGTGCCAGCAGTTTTATGTTCTCGGACAGGGGTATTATTGGGGCGAACACCGGGGAGCTGTTTTTT. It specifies CASSFMFSDRGIIGANTGELFF.

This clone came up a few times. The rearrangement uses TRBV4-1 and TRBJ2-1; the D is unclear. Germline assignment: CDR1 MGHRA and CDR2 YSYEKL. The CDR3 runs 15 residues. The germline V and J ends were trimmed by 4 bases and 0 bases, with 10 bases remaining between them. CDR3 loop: CASSLNTFSYNEQFF. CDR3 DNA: TGCGCCAGCAGCCTTAACACCTTCTCCTACAATGAGCAGTTCTTC.

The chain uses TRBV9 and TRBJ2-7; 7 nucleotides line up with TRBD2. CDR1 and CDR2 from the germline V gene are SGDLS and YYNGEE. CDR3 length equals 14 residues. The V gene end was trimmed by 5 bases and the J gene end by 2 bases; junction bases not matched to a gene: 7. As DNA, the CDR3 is TGTGCCAGCAGTCCCGGGACTACAACCTACGAGCAGTACTTC. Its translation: CASSPGTTTYEQYF.

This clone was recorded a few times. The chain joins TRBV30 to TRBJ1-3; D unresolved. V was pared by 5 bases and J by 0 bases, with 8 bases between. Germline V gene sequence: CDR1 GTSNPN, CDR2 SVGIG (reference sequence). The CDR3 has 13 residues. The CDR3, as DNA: TGTGCCTGGGAGTCAAGCTCTGGAAACACCATATATTTT. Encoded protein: CAWESSSGNTIYF.

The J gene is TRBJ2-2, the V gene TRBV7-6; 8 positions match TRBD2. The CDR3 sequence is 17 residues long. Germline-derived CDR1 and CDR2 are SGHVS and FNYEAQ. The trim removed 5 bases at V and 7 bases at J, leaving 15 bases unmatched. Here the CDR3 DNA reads TGTGCCAGCAGCGCGACGGGACTAGTAGTCATCAGCGGGGAGCTGTTTTTT. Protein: CASSATGLVVISGELFF.

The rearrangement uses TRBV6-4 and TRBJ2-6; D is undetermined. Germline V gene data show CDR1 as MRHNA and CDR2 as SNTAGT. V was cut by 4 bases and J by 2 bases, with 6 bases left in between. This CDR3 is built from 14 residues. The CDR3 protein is CASSVETGANVLTF. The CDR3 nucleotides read TGTGCCAGCAGTGTAGAGACTGGGGCCAACGTCCTGACTTTC.

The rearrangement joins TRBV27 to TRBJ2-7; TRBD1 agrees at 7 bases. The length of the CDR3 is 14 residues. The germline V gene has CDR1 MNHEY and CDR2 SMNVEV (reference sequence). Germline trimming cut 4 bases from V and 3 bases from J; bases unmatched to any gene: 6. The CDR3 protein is CASSSPGGHYEQYF. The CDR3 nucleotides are TGTGCCAGCAGTTCCCCAGGGGGACACTACGAGCAGTACTTC.

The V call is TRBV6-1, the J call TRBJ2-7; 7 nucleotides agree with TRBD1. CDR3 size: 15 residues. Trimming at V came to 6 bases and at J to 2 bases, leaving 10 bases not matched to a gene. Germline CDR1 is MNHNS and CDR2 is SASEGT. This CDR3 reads CASSPGRDRPYEQYF. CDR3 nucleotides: TGTGCCAGCAGCCCGGGCCGGGACAGACCCTACGAGCAGTACTTC.

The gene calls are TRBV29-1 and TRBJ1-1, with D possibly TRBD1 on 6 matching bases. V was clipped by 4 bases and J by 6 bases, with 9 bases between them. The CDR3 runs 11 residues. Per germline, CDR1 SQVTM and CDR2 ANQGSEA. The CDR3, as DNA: TGCAGCGTTGGGACAGCATCTGAAGCTTTCTTT. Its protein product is CSVGTASEAFF.